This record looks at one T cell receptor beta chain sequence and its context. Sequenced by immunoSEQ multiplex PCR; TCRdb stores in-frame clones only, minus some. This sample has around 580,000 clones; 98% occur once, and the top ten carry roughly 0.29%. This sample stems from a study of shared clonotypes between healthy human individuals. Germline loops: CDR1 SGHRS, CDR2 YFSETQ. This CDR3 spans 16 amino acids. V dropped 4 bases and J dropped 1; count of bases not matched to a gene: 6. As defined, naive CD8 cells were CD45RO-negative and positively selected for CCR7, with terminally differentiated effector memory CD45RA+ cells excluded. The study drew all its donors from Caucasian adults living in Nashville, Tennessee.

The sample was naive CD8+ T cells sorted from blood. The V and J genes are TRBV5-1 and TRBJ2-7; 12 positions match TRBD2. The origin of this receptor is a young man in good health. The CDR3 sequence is CASSRLAGELSYEQYF. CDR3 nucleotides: TGCGCCAGCAGCAGACTAGCGGGAGAGTTGTCCTACGAGCAGTACTTC.